Shown below are 23 T cell receptor beta chains from a single sample sequenced in a study of spatial heterogeneity in lung cancer. Noted time point: sample taken at primary tumor resection. Material for sequencing was whole RNA from tumor, nontumor lung or frozen PBMC, left unsorted. In TCRdb, the 5' RACE reads were re-called with MiXCR into one record per CDR3 protein. The sample has roughly 8,500 distinct CDR3 sequences; 7.8% are singletons. The material sequenced was PBMCs, taken at surgery. The receptors here all came from a female donor with early-stage non-small cell lung cancer.

This clonotype is classed as medium-sized (0.01 to 0.1%). The CDR3: CASRRQGDTEAFF. In nucleotides, the CDR3 is TGTGCCAGCAGGAGACAGGGAGACACTGAAGCTTTCTTT. V is TRBV5-5 and J is TRBJ1-1; TRBD1 agrees at 7 bases. Germline CDR1 is SGHKS and CDR2 is YYEKEE (reference sequence). V gave up 5 bases and J gave up 3 bases; unmatched junction bases: 4. The CDR3 contains 13 residues.

This clonotype was picked up many times. The genes are TRBV7-9 and TRBJ2-1; TRBD2 aligns across 10 bases. Unmatched junction bases numbered 16, after V lost 2 bases and J lost 9 bases. This CDR3 comprises 18 residues. The germline V gene has CDR1 SEHNR and CDR2 FQNEAQ (reference sequence). This CDR3 is CASSLPPRLAGAKSEQFF. CDR3 nucleotides: TGTGCCAGCAGCTTACCCCCCCGCCTAGCGGGAGCCAAGTCTGAGCAGTTCTTC.

J is TRBJ2-3 and V is TRBV9, with TRBD2 identical over 9 bases. This CDR3 is 16 amino acids long. V lost 1 base to trimming and J lost 3 bases; unmatched junction nucleotides: 6. Germline V gene sequence: CDR1 SGDLS, CDR2 YYNGEE. This chain's CDR3 is CASSVSAGGRTDTQYF. The CDR3 bases are TGTGCCAGCAGCGTAAGCGCGGGAGGGAGGACAGATACGCAGTATTTT. Complete variable domain (other parts from reference TRBV9 and TRBJ2-3): DSGVTQTPKHLITATGQRVTLRCSPRSGDLSVYWYQQSLDQGLQFLIQYYNGEERAKGNILERFSAQQFPDLHSELNLSSLELGDSALYFCASSVSAGGRTDTQYFGPGTRLTVL.

The chain recombines TRBV5-1 with TRBJ1-1; D possibly corresponds to TRBD1 (5 bases). V was trimmed by 0 bases and J by 0 bases, leaving 12 bases between them. The CDR3 length is 16 residues. Per the germline V gene, CDR1 is SGHRS and CDR2 is YFSETQ. CDR3 in amino acids: CASSLEGTGLNTEAFF. CDR3 coding DNA: TGCGCCAGCAGCTTGGAGGGGACGGGGTTGAACACTGAAGCTTTCTTT. Based on the CDR3 plus reference TRBV5-1 and TRBJ1-1, the full variable domain is KAGVTQTPRYLIKTRGQQVTLSCSPISGHRSVSWYQQTPGQGLQFLFEYFSETQRNKGNFPGRFSGRQFSNSRSEMNVSTLELGDSALYLCASSLEGTGLNTEAFFGQGTRLTVV.

The chain joins TRBV28 to TRBJ1-5; D ambiguous. V lost 9 bases and J lost 5, with 11 bases in between. The CDR3 consists of 12 residues. Looked up from germline, CDR1 is MDHEN and CDR2 is SYDVKM. The CDR3 is CASKSSDQPQHF. CDR3 nucleotide sequence: TGTGCCAGTAAATCGTCTGATCAGCCCCAGCATTTT.

The V gene is TRBV29-1, the J gene TRBJ1-2; D uncertain. Trimming removed 4 bases at V and 5 bases at J, with 17 bases between. Germline V gene sequence: CDR1 SQVTM, CDR2 ANQGSEA. The CDR3 length is 14 residues. CDR3: CSVGSQDGRYGYTF. Here the CDR3 DNA reads TGCAGCGTTGGATCCCAAGATGGGCGGTATGGCTACACCTTC.

This clonotype was counted ten times or more. The chain joins TRBV6-6 to TRBJ2-6, with D tentatively TRBD2 (5 bases). The CDR3 length is 17 residues. V lost 3 bases and J 0 bases, leaving 12 bases between the germline ends. Germline V gene sequence: CDR1 MNHNY, CDR2 SVGAGI (reference sequence). The CDR3 reads CASSYPGLPSGANVLTF. The CDR3 DNA sequence: TGTGCCAGCAGTTATCCCGGACTCCCCTCTGGGGCCAACGTCCTGACTTTC.

At least ten counts were recorded for this clonotype. This chain links TRBV29-1 with TRBJ1-1; D is possibly TRBD1 (6 bases). The CDR3 loop spans 11 amino acids. V lost 4 bases and J lost 10, with 13 bases in between. CDR1 is SQVTM and CDR2 is ANQGSEA in the germline V gene. Here the CDR3 reads CSVVRGALAFF. The CDR3 region has the DNA TGCAGCGTTGTGCGGGGGGCGCTAGCTTTCTTT.

The table lists this clonotype with many counts. V usage is TRBV6-1 and J usage is TRBJ2-2, with 7 bases aligning to TRBD2. Germline CDR1 and CDR2: MNHNS and SASEGT. The CDR3 has 14 amino acids. V was pared by 7 bases and J by 2 bases, with 4 bases of the junction left unmatched. The CDR3 nucleotides read TGTGCCAGCAATAGCGGGTCAAACACCGGGGAGCTGTTTTTT. Protein sequence: CASNSGSNTGELFF.

This clonotype rates as medium-sized. This chain links TRBV11-3 with TRBJ2-2, with D perhaps matching TRBD1 (6 bases). The germline CDR1 and CDR2 sequences are SGHNT and YENEEA. CDR3 size: 15 residues. Deletions cut 6 bases from V and 3 bases from J, with 14 bases between. CDR3 sequence (DNA): TGTGCCAGCAGTAGCCGACGGACAGACACCGGGGAGCTGTTTTTT. Protein product: CASSSRRTDTGELFF.

This clonotype was found many times. This sequence joins TRBV27 and TRBJ2-2, with D perhaps matching TRBD1 (6 bases). The CDR3 has 14 residues. V shed 6 bases and J shed 0 bases, with 8 bases lying between them. Germline V gives CDR1 MNHEY, CDR2 SMNVEV (reference sequence). The chain's CDR3 is CASRDSANTGELFF. In DNA, the CDR3 is TGTGCCAGCAGGGACAGCGCGAACACCGGGGAGCTGTTTTTT.

This clonotype was seen at least ten times. The chain links TRBV29-1 to TRBJ2-5; tentative D call: TRBD1 (6 bases). The CDR3 is made up of 14 amino acids. Between the trimmed V and J ends, which lost 0 bases and 6 bases, there was a span of 14 bases. Germline assignment: CDR1 SQVTM and CDR2 ANQGSEA. The DNA for the CDR3 is TGCAGCGTTGAAGATAGGGGGTCACTGAAGACCCAGTACTTC. It translates to CSVEDRGSLKTQYF.

This clonotype was detected many times. V gene TRBV7-7 combines with J gene TRBJ2-2; D is ambiguous. Germline CDR1 SSHAT, CDR2 FNYEAQ (reference sequence). The CDR3 extends over 17 amino acids. V lost 1 base, J lost 1 base, and 13 bases lay in between. CDR3 in DNA: TGTGCCAGCAGCTTAGGAGGCGCGGTCAAGAACACCGGGGAGCTGTTTTTT. This translates into CASSLGGAVKNTGELFF.

This clonotype is medium-sized. The chain employs TRBV12-3 or TRBV12-4 and TRBJ1-2, with 12 bases aligning to TRBD1. J lost 7 bases, V lost 2 bases, and 2 bases had no gene match. The CDR3 consists of 14 residues. CDR3 nucleotides: TGTGCCAGCAGTTTATCGGGACAGGGGGCTGGCTACACCTTC. It codes for CASSLSGQGAGYTF.

This clonotype showed up many times. This chain uses TRBV5-1 with TRBJ1-2; 8 nucleotides align to TRBD1. Trimming removed 0 bases from V and 7 bases from J; junction bases left unmatched: 8. This CDR3 is 15 amino acids long. Germline assignment: CDR1 SGHRS and CDR2 YFSETQ. CDR3 coding DNA: TGCGCCAGCAGCTTGGGTTCCGGGACAGGAGGTGGCTACACCTTC. Amino acids: CASSLGSGTGGGYTF.

This clonotype was found many times. The chain recombines TRBV19 with TRBJ2-7; no clear D. Germline V gene data show CDR1 as LNHDA and CDR2 as SQIVND (reference sequence). The germline V and J ends were trimmed by 5 bases and 7 bases, with 21 bases remaining between them. CDR3 length equals 15 residues. The CDR3 DNA follows: TGTGCCAGTAGTCCAACCGGGCCCTTTTCGAGGGAGCAGTACTTC. Residues: CASSPTGPFSREQYF.

This clonotype was counted at least ten times. The V and J genes are TRBV20-1 and TRBJ2-3, with D possibly TRBD2 on 6 matching bases. Germline CDR1 is DFQATT and CDR2 is SNEGSKA (reference sequence). V lost 4 bases and J 5 bases, leaving 13 bases between the germline ends. The CDR3 is 13 residues long. The CDR3 loop reads CSATLTGVDTQYF. As DNA, the CDR3 is TGCAGTGCTACCCTGACGGGGGTAGATACGCAGTATTTT.

This clonotype has more than one count but fewer than ten. This rearrangement joins TRBV7-9 to TRBJ2-5; TRBD1 is a possible D gene (5 bases). The CDR3 spans 12 residues. V dropped 3 bases and J dropped 4 bases, with 6 bases sitting between them. The germline V gene encodes CDR1 SEHNR and CDR2 FQNEAQ (reference sequence). CDR3 in DNA: TGTGCCAGCAGCTTTACAGGAGAGACCCAGTACTTC. This encodes CASSFTGETQYF.

This clonotype was recorded at least ten times. The rearrangement links TRBV6-1 to TRBJ2-2; maybe TRBD2 (5 bases). CDR1 and CDR2 from the germline V gene are MNHNS and SASEGT. The V and J ends lost 2 bases and 0 bases respectively, with 13 bases between them. The CDR3 contains 17 residues. CDR3 in DNA: TGTGCCAGCAGTGAATGGTTGGACGGGGCGAACACCGGGGAGCTGTTTTTT. Encoded protein: CASSEWLDGANTGELFF.

In its sample, this clonotype is medium-sized. V and J are TRBV28 and TRBJ2-7, with D unclear. CDR1 and CDR2 (germline): MDHEN, SYDVKM. There are 14 residues in the CDR3. With 2 bases removed from V and 4 bases from J, the gap between germline ends came to 12 bases. CDR3 bases: TGTGCCAGCAGTTTAAGACCGCTCCAATACGAGCAGTACTTC. Amino acids: CASSLRPLQYEQYF.

The rearrangement uses TRBV2 and TRBJ2-1; 11 bases are a match to TRBD2. With V trimmed by 6 bases and J by 0 bases, 7 bases remained unmatched. Germline lookup yields CDR1 SNHLY and CDR2 FYNNEI. CDR3 length: 17 amino acids. This CDR3 is CASRGGLADRSYNEQFF. Here the CDR3 DNA reads TGTGCCAGCAGAGGGGGACTAGCGGACCGCTCCTACAATGAGCAGTTCTTC.

This clonotype was detected ten times or more. The chain uses TRBV27 and TRBJ2-7; D is perhaps TRBD1 (6 bases). This CDR3 spans 15 amino acids. Between the trimmed V and J ends, which lost 3 bases and 1 base, there was a span of 13 bases. Germline CDR1 and CDR2: MNHEY and SMNVEV (reference sequence). The CDR3 spells CASSLMWDTSYEQYF. The CDR3 nucleotides are TGTGCCAGCAGTTTGATGTGGGACACTTCCTACGAGCAGTACTTC.

This clonotype was seen ten or more times. The chain recombines TRBV20-1 with TRBJ2-7; D is undetermined. The V and J ends lost 5 bases and 5 bases respectively, with 13 bases between them. The CDR3 runs 12 residues. Germline V CDR1 and CDR2: DFQATT, SNEGSKA (reference sequence). Here the CDR3 DNA reads TGCAGTGCTCCGGGTCCCAACAACGAGCAGTACTTC. Protein sequence: CSAPGPNNEQYF.